Here is one T cell receptor beta chain with its context. This CDR3 has 15 amino acids. CDR1 is MNHEY, CDR2 SMNVEV, per germline (reference sequence). With 6 bases removed from V and 2 bases from J, the gap between germline ends came to 17 bases. Method: immunoSEQ multiplex PCR; TCRdb's copy keeps in-frame clones and lacks some. The sample carries just over 2,000,000 clones, roughly 94% recorded once. These data are taken from a study of shared clonotypes between healthy human individuals. CD45RO negativity and positive selection for CCR7 defined naive CD8 cells, a population that excluded terminally differentiated effector memory CD45RA+ cells.

Sequencing input: naive CD8+ T cells sorted from blood. V gene TRBV27 combines with J gene TRBJ2-7; D perhaps matches TRBD1 (6 bases). This TCR was sampled from a man aged 18 to 30 in good health. DNA of the CDR3: TGTGCCAGCAGAAAACAGGGCGTATGGACCTACGAGCAGTACTTC. This codes for CASRKQGVWTYEQYF.